The 15 T cell receptor beta chains below all came from one sample that was sequenced in a study of identical twins listed by TCRdb under 2016. The library was prepared using 5' RACE. TCRdb names Illumina HiSeq 2000 as the instrument used. TCRdb itself trimmed the public reads at Q25 with fastp, ran MiXCR and retained productive beta chains. Each CDR3 protein appears once, grouped with its most common genes and DNA. The sample includes 550,000 to 700,000 distinct CDR3 sequences, with 9.5% to 10% observed a single time. More than 2.5% of the sample comes from the top ten. This same sample was also taken into another study, of yellow fever vaccine responses in identical twins.

Material for sequencing was PBMCs. The origin of the receptors is a woman under 30 in good health.

This chain uses TRBV27 with TRBJ2-1; no definite D call. The CDR3 loop spans 15 amino acids. Germline loops: CDR1 MNHEY, CDR2 SMNVEV (reference sequence). Trimming removed 5 bases at V and 0 bases at J, with 11 bases between. The CDR3, as DNA: TGTGCCAGCAGTCTCCATACAAGCTCCTACAATGAGCAGTTCTTC. Amino acid sequence: CASSLHTSSYNEQFF.

CDR3 in DNA: TGTGCCAGCAGCCCCGCCGGAAAAAAAGAGACCCAGTACTTC. Its translation is CASSPAGKKETQYF. J is TRBJ2-5 and V is TRBV7-2, with unresolved D. Germline loops: CDR1 SGHTA, CDR2 FQGNSA. The CDR3 is 14 residues long. V was clipped by 5 bases and J by 3 bases, with 13 bases between them. Drawing the rest from reference TRBV7-2 and TRBJ2-5, the complete variable domain is GAGVSQSPSNKVTEKGKDVELRCDPISGHTALYWYRQSLGQGLEFLIYFQGNSAPDKSGLPSDRFSAERTGGSVSTLTIQRTQQEDSAVYLCASSPAGKKETQYFGPGTRLLVL.

This clonotype was detected many times. The V call is TRBV5-1, the J call TRBJ2-2; a weak D match, TRBD2 (6 bases). The CDR3 has 17 amino acids. Germline lookup yields CDR1 SGHRS and CDR2 YFSETQ. V lost 0 bases and J 4 bases, leaving 16 bases between the germline ends. DNA for the CDR3: TGCGCCAGCAGCTTGGGGGCCCGTCCCGGGGGCACCGGGGAGCTGTTTTTT. Translating gives CASSLGARPGGTGELFF.

This clonotype showed up just a few times. The rearrangement links TRBV5-4 to TRBJ2-1; no clear D gene. Germline loops: CDR1 SGHNT, CDR2 YYREEE (reference sequence). The CDR3 is 15 residues long. Trimming shortened V by 4 bases and J by 8 bases, and 19 bases separated the two germline ends. This CDR3 is CASSRATGDWHEQFF. The CDR3 DNA reads TGTGCCAGCAGCCGGGCTACTGGCGATTGGCATGAGCAGTTCTTC.

This clonotype has at least ten counts. CDR3 residues: CASIFGGASPRETQYF. The CDR3 DNA reads as TGTGCCAGCATTTTCGGGGGCGCGAGTCCCCGAGAGACCCAGTACTTC. J is TRBJ2-5 and V is TRBV6-5, with D perhaps matching TRBD1 or TRBD2 (6 bases each). Germline CDR1 MNHEY, CDR2 SVGAGI. The V end was cut by 7 bases, the J end by 4 bases, with 22 bases between. The CDR3 is 16 amino acids.

This clonotype occurred a few times. The chain joins TRBV2 to TRBJ1-4; D not resolved. The CDR3 spans 14 residues. CDR1 and CDR2 (germline): SNHLY, FYNNEI. The ends were cut back, 7 bases at V and 4 bases at J, with 13 bases in the middle. CDR3 sequence reads: CASIGEQINEKLFF. The CDR3 coding sequence is TGTGCCAGCATCGGGGAACAGATTAATGAAAAACTGTTTTTT.

The sample holds many counts of this clonotype. The rearrangement joins TRBV10-3 to TRBJ2-3; TRBD1 might be the D (6 bases). CDR3 size: 15 residues. Trimming took 6 bases from V and 3 from J, leaving 16 bases between them. The germline V gene has CDR1 ENHRY and CDR2 SYGVKD. The CDR3 region is CAISSGESSTDTQYF. In DNA, the CDR3 is TGTGCCATCAGCTCAGGGGAAAGCTCAACAGATACGCAGTATTTT.

This clonotype turned up a few times. The genes are TRBV4-2 and TRBJ2-2; D is perhaps TRBD1 or TRBD2 (5 bases each). Trimming took 1 base from V and 0 from J, leaving 12 bases between them. The CDR3 spans 17 residues. Germline V gene lookup returns CDR1 LGHNA and CDR2 YNFKEQ. CDR3 bases: TGTGCCAGCAGCCAAGTAACCGGGGCACCGAACACCGGGGAGCTGTTTTTT. Translating it yields CASSQVTGAPNTGELFF.

The J gene is TRBJ2-1, the V gene TRBV4-3; the match to TRBD2 covers 8 bases. J gave up 4 bases and V 0 bases, and 11 bases lay outside the gene matches. The length of the CDR3 is 18 residues. In germline, CDR1 is LGHNA, CDR2 YSLEER. The CDR3 region has the DNA TGCGCCAGCAGCCAAGATGCAGGTGGACCGGGAGGGTACAATGAGCAGTTCTTC. Its protein product is CASSQDAGGPGGYNEQFF.

This clonotype was seen more than once but under ten times. This chain joins TRBV7-2 and TRBJ2-1; TRBD2 agrees at 7 bases. The CDR3 has 15 amino acids. The V gene's germline CDR1 is SGHTA and CDR2 FQGNSA. Losses at the gene ends were 6 bases for V and 8 bases for J; bases not matched to a gene: 13. The CDR3 sequence is CASRLPGLLLHEQFF. In DNA form, the CDR3 reads TGTGCCAGCAGGTTGCCGGGACTATTGTTACATGAGCAGTTCTTC.

This clonotype was picked up a small number of times. CDR3 in amino acids: CASSSRTGGRNEQFF. The CDR3 DNA reads TGCGCCAGCAGCTCGCGGACAGGGGGACGGAATGAGCAGTTCTTC. The chain recombines TRBV5-1 with TRBJ2-1, with 10 bases fitting TRBD1. Germline V gene data show CDR1 as SGHRS and CDR2 as YFSETQ. The CDR3 has 15 amino acids. J was trimmed by 7 bases and V by 3 bases; bases with no gene match: 7.

This clonotype was seen a handful of times. A read error may produce the germline difference seen at one junction end. This chain uses TRBV7-7 with TRBJ2-1; 8 bases match TRBD1. In germline, CDR1 is SSHAT, CDR2 FNYEAQ (reference sequence). The CDR3 consists of 13 residues. The CDR3 nucleotides read TGTGCTAGCAGCTTTCAGGGGGCCACTGAGCAGTTCTTC. Translated: CASSFQGATEQFF. The full variable domain, its missing parts supplied by reference TRBV7-7 and TRBJ2-1, is GAGVSQSPRYKVTKRGQDVTLRCDPISSHATLYWYQQALGQGPEFLTYFNYEAQPDKSGLPSDRFSAERPEGSISTLTIQRTEQRDSAMYRCASSFQGATEQFFGPGTRLTVL.

The V and J genes are TRBV20-1 and TRBJ2-7; D uncertain. Looked up from germline, CDR1 is DFQATT and CDR2 is SNEGSKA (reference sequence). The germline V and J ends were trimmed by 2 bases and 0 bases, with 11 bases remaining between them. The CDR3 spans 14 residues. The CDR3 bases are TGCAGTGCTAGAAATACGGCGAGCTCCTACGAGCAGTACTTC. This encodes CSARNTASSYEQYF.

This clonotype has at least ten counts. V gene TRBV29-1 combines with J gene TRBJ2-3, with 9 positions matching TRBD1. The CDR3 has 13 amino acids. The junction had 5 bases not matched to a gene; V was cut back by 7 bases and J by 3 bases. Germline assignment: CDR1 SQVTM and CDR2 ANQGSEA. The chain's CDR3 is CSAEDRGTDTQYF. In nucleotides, the CDR3 is TGCAGCGCAGAAGACAGGGGGACAGATACGCAGTATTTT.

The V gene is TRBV19, the J gene TRBJ2-1, with 10 bases lining up with TRBD1. This CDR3 region has 14 residues. J gave up 8 bases and V 3 bases, and 4 bases lay outside the gene matches. From germline, CDR1 is LNHDA and CDR2 SQIVND (reference sequence). The CDR3 reads CASSISGQGDEQFF. The CDR3, as DNA: TGTGCCAGTAGTATCTCCGGACAGGGGGATGAGCAGTTCTTC.